What follows are 9 T cell receptor beta chains derived from one specimen sequenced in a study of T-cell reconstitution after alpha-beta-depleted transplantation in children (dated by TCRdb to the mid-2010s). Library generation was performed with PCR. Sequencing used an Illumina HiSeq 2500. To normalize quantification of the TCRbeta repertoire, the TCR libraries were built with molecular barcoding that relied on unique molecular identifiers. Using fastp trimming at Q25 and MiXCR clonotype assembly, TCRdb reanalyzed the public sequencing data and kept in-frame beta chains. Rows merge per CDR3 protein into single entries with the most common DNA and genes. The sample table shows about 110,000 distinct CDR3 sequences, and about a tenth are seen once. The ten biggest clones cover approximately 7.6% of the sample. Sequences were derived from PBMCs from the stem cell graft donor, sampled from the stem cell graft. The receptors were gathered from a human donor who donated a stem cell graft to a child with acute lymphoblastic leukemia.

This clonotype was recorded many times. This chain uses TRBV6-5 with TRBJ2-1; 8 positions agree with TRBD1. CDR1 and CDR2 from the germline V gene are MNHEY and SVGAGI. The V and J ends lost 2 bases and 7 bases, in that order; junction bases with no gene match: 13. This CDR3 is built from 17 residues. CDR3: CASSYARDRPYDNEQFF. Here the CDR3 DNA reads TGTGCCAGCAGTTACGCCCGGGACAGGCCATACGATAATGAGCAGTTCTTC.

This clonotype was counted at least ten times. The chain links TRBV29-1 to TRBJ2-7; possible D gene TRBD2, 6 bases. Germline CDR1 is SQVTM and CDR2 is ANQGSEA. This CDR3 contains 13 residues. V was trimmed by 2 bases and J by 0 bases, leaving 8 bases between them. CDR3 region: CSVERDSSYEQYF. CDR3 DNA sequence: TGCAGCGTTGAAAGGGACTCCTCCTACGAGCAGTACTTC.

This clonotype was detected many times. This chain uses TRBV24-1 with TRBJ2-1; 8 bases are a match to TRBD2. The CDR3 covers 14 residues. CDR1 is KGHDR, CDR2 SFDVKD, per germline. Trimming at V came to 2 bases and at J to 8 bases, leaving 4 bases not matched to a gene. CDR3 DNA sequence: TGTGCCACCAGTGATTGGCCTAGCGGGTATGAGCAGTTCTTC. Protein sequence: CATSDWPSGYEQFF.

The table lists this clonotype with many counts. The V gene is TRBV6-2 or TRBV6-3, the J gene TRBJ2-5, with 8 bases identical to TRBD2. Germline values: CDR1 MNHEY, CDR2 SVGEGT. Losses at the gene ends were 7 bases for V and 5 bases for J; bases not matched to a gene: 12. The CDR3 is made up of 15 amino acids. CDR3 loop: CASTTGTRLTETQYF. The DNA of the CDR3 is TGTGCCAGCACCACCGGGACTAGATTGACGGAGACCCAGTACTTC.

This sequence joins TRBV20-1 and TRBJ2-3, with D hard to call. From germline, CDR1 is DFQATT and CDR2 SNEGSKA (reference sequence). The V gene lost 6 bases and the J gene lost 6 bases, with 10 bases spanning the gap. The CDR3 loop spans 11 amino acids. The CDR3 region has the DNA TGCAGTGCGGACGAGTGGGATACGCAGTATTTT. Protein product: CSADEWDTQYF.

This clonotype was observed at least ten times. This chain connects TRBV5-1 to TRBJ2-2; either TRBD1 or TRBD2 may supply D (5 bases each). The CDR3 is 16 residues long. Trimming took 0 bases from V and 6 from J, leaving 15 bases between them. In germline, CDR1 is SGHRS, CDR2 YFSETQ. CDR3 sequence: CASSLEPGHTAGELFF. The CDR3 DNA reads as TGCGCCAGCAGCTTGGAGCCGGGGCACACCGCCGGGGAGCTGTTTTTT.

This clonotype was recorded many times. The V call is TRBV5-5, the J call TRBJ1-1; D perhaps matches TRBD1 (6 bases). Germline V gene data show CDR1 as SGHKS and CDR2 as YYEKEE (reference sequence). The V and J ends lost 2 bases and 0 bases respectively, with 11 bases between them. CDR3 size: 15 residues. CDR3 sequence reads: CASSFTGTMNTEAFF. The CDR3 DNA follows: TGTGCCAGCAGCTTTACAGGGACGATGAACACTGAAGCTTTCTTT.

This clonotype was observed at least ten times. The chain carries TRBV6-6 and TRBJ2-7, with a tentative D call TRBD1 (5 bases). Germline CDR1 MNHNY, CDR2 SVGAGI (reference sequence). V lost 2 bases and J 2 bases, leaving 7 bases between the germline ends. The CDR3 has 13 residues. CDR3 nucleotides: TGTGCCAGCAGTTACGGACACCCCTACGAGCAGTACTTC. This gives the protein CASSYGHPYEQYF.

This clonotype has a count of ten or more. The chain carries TRBV25-1 and TRBJ1-2; maybe TRBD1 (5 bases). The CDR3 contains 13 residues. Germline V gives CDR1 MGHDK, CDR2 SYGVNS. V dropped 3 bases and J dropped 4 bases, with 9 bases sitting between them. The DNA of the CDR3 is TGTGCCAGCAGTGATCAGGGAGCCTATGGCTACACCTTC. Amino acids: CASSDQGAYGYTF.